This is a list of T cell receptor beta chains from one sample in a study of blood T cell repertoires in COVID-19. The assay was immunoSEQ multiplex PCR, and TCRdb's table has in-frame clones only and misses some. The sample shows about 120,000 clones, more than 75% of them seen only once. The specimen was peripheral blood. The receptors originated from a woman in her 70s with acute or convalescent COVID-19. Both conserved end residues are part of each CDR3. The order of the fields is CDR3 protein, CDR3 DNA, clone size, J gene, D gene, V gene. D genes are given only for firm matches. Expanded clones get a size class; other rows say once, few or many, or leave the size out.

CDR3: CASSSDRHAEAFF; DNA: TGTGCCAGCAGTTCGGACAGGCACGCTGAAGCTTTCTTT; size: -; J: TRBJ1-1; D: TRBD1; V: TRBV2
CDR3: CATNTGRNQPQHF; DNA: TGTGCCACCAATACTGGGCGCAATCAGCCCCAGCATTTT; size: -; J: TRBJ1-5; D: -; V: TRBV19
CDR3: CASSEQHRVNNSPLHF; DNA: TGTGCCAGCAGTGAACAACACAGGGTGAATAATTCACCCCTCCACTTT; size: -; J: TRBJ1-6; D: -; V: TRBV2
CDR3: CTSSHLEETQYF; DNA: TGCACCAGCAGCCACCTTGAGGAGACCCAGTACTTC; size: -; J: TRBJ2-5; D: -; V: TRBV1
CDR3: CASTLRTGSPEQYF; DNA: TGTGCCAGCACCCTCCGGACAGGGTCCCCCGAGCAGTACTTC; size: -; J: TRBJ2-7; D: TRBD1; V: TRBV6-5
CDR3: CASSLVQGQEKLFF; DNA: TGTGCCAGCAGCTTAGTCCAGGGACAGGAAAAACTGTTTTTT; size: -; J: TRBJ1-4; D: TRBD1; V: TRBV7-9
CDR3: CASSIVPNNYGYTF; DNA: TGTGCCAGTAGTATAGTTCCCAATAACTATGGCTACACCTTC; size: -; J: TRBJ1-2; D: -; V: TRBV19
CDR3: CASSVGSSEQYF; DNA: TGCGCCAGCAGTGTCGGGTCCAGCGAGCAGTACTTC; size: -; J: TRBJ2-7; D: -; V: TRBV10-2
CDR3: CASIDLNYGYTF; DNA: TGTGCCAGCATAGATCTTAACTATGGCTACACCTTC; size: -; J: TRBJ1-2; D: -; V: TRBV6-5
CDR3: CASSSPGTGDPYEQYF; DNA: TGTGCCAGCAGTTCGCCCGGGACAGGGGATCCCTACGAGCAGTACTTC; size: few; J: TRBJ2-7; D: TRBD1; V: TRBV28
CDR3: CASSLDRGLYQPQHF; DNA: TGTGCCAGCAGCTTGGACAGGGGGCTTTATCAGCCCCAGCATTTT; size: -; J: TRBJ1-5; D: TRBD1; V: TRBV5-4
CDR3: CASSYPTPPGRRKGYEQYF; DNA: TGTGCCAGCAGTTACCCAACCCCACCTGGCAGGAGGAAAGGCTACGAGCAGTACTTC; size: -; J: TRBJ2-7; D: -; V: TRBV6-8
CDR3: CASSSSGGETQYF; DNA: TGTGCCAGCAGCTCAAGCGGGGGGGAGACCCAGTACTTC; size: -; J: TRBJ2-5; D: TRBD2; V: TRBV7-9
CDR3: CASSLRDSFTYEQYF; DNA: TGTGCCAGCAGCTTGAGGGACAGCTTTACCTACGAGCAGTACTTC; size: -; J: TRBJ2-7; D: TRBD1; V: TRBV5-5
CDR3: CATSDPSAGLYNEQFF; DNA: TGTGCCACCAGTGATCCCTCAGCGGGGCTGTACAATGAGCAGTTCTTC; size: -; J: TRBJ2-1; D: TRBD2; V: TRBV24-1
CDR3: CASSYDKTNEKLFF; DNA: TGTGCCAGCAGTTACGACAAAACTAATGAAAAACTGTTTTTT; size: once; J: TRBJ1-4; D: -; V: TRBV6-5
CDR3: CASSSRDIDNEQFF; DNA: TGTGCCAGCAGCTCCCGGGACATCGACAATGAGCAGTTCTTC; size: -; J: TRBJ2-1; D: -; V: TRBV7-3
CDR3: CASSETGSTNEKLFF; DNA: TGTGCCAGCAGTGAAACAGGGTCAACTAATGAAAAACTGTTTTTT; size: -; J: TRBJ1-4; D: -; V: TRBV2
CDR3: CASSLGRRGGYTF; DNA: TGTGCCAGCAGTTTAGGCAGGAGGGGTGGCTACACCTTC; size: -; J: TRBJ1-2; D: -; V: TRBV12-3/TRBV12-4
CDR3: CAISTGSYNSPLHF; DNA: TGTGCCATCAGCACGGGGTCCTATAATTCACCCCTCCACTTT; size: -; J: TRBJ1-6; D: -; V: TRBV10-3
CDR3: CSVEEGQGYEQYF; DNA: TGCAGCGTTGAAGAAGGGCAGGGCTACGAGCAGTACTTC; size: -; J: TRBJ2-7; D: -; V: TRBV29-1
CDR3: CASTADRGTEKLFF; DNA: TGTGCCAGCACCGCGGACAGGGGAACTGAAAAACTGTTTTTT; size: -; J: TRBJ1-4; D: TRBD1; V: TRBV6-5
CDR3: CASSSIPPQGVYTF; DNA: TGTGCCAGCAGTTCCATCCCCCCACAGGGTGTCTACACCTTC; size: -; J: TRBJ1-2; D: -; V: TRBV28
CDR3: CASSLFGNGFYEQYF; DNA: TGTGCCAGCAGTTTATTCGGGAACGGATTCTACGAGCAGTACTTC; size: -; J: TRBJ2-7; D: -; V: TRBV28
CDR3: CASSLDGLAGEQFF; DNA: TGTGCCAGCAGCTTAGACGGACTAGCGGGTGAGCAGTTCTTC; size: -; J: TRBJ2-1; D: TRBD2; V: TRBV7-2
CDR3: CATSVGAGANVLTF; DNA: TGTGCCACCAGTGTCGGGGCTGGGGCCAACGTCCTGACTTTC; size: -; J: TRBJ2-6; D: -; V: TRBV24-1
CDR3: CAISESTSGGAGDTQYF; DNA: TGTGCCATCAGTGAGTCGACTAGCGGGGGCGCGGGAGATACGCAGTATTTT; size: -; J: TRBJ2-3; D: TRBD2; V: TRBV10-3
CDR3: CASRRRSYNSPLHF; DNA: TGTGCCAGCAGGAGGCGCTCCTATAATTCACCCCTCCACTTT; size: -; J: TRBJ1-6; D: -; V: TRBV28
CDR3: CASSRRDEQFF; DNA: TGTGCCAGCAGCCGGAGGGATGAGCAGTTCTTC; size: -; J: TRBJ2-1; D: -; V: TRBV5-5
CDR3: CASSQVRGIPYEQYF; DNA: TGTGCCAGCAGCCAAGTCCGCGGGATTCCCTACGAGCAGTACTTC; size: once; J: TRBJ2-7; D: -; V: TRBV14
CDR3: CASSGDRAGYNSPLHF; DNA: TGTGCCAGCAGCGGTGACAGGGCTGGGTATAATTCACCCCTCCACTTT; size: -; J: TRBJ1-6; D: TRBD1; V: TRBV25-1
CDR3: CASSSTVNSYEQYF; DNA: TGTGCCAGCAGTTCTACGGTTAACTCCTACGAGCAGTACTTC; size: -; J: TRBJ2-7; D: -; V: TRBV28
CDR3: CASSLGRGSGNTIYF; DNA: TGTGCCAGCAGCTTAGGGAGGGGCTCTGGAAACACCATATATTTT; size: -; J: TRBJ1-3; D: -; V: TRBV7-9
CDR3: CASSEAGTGEEKLFF; DNA: TGTGCCAGCAGTGAAGCCGGGACAGGGGAGGAAAAACTGTTTTTT; size: -; J: TRBJ1-4; D: TRBD1; V: TRBV6-1
CDR3: CASSIGQPTINEKLFF; DNA: TGTGCCAGTAGTATAGGACAGCCGACCATCAATGAAAAACTGTTTTTT; size: -; J: TRBJ1-4; D: -; V: TRBV19
CDR3: CASSLAGGEQETQYF; DNA: TGTGCCAGCAGCTTAGCGGGGGGGGAACAAGAGACCCAGTACTTC; size: -; J: TRBJ2-5; D: TRBD2; V: TRBV5-4
CDR3: CASSRQDNQPQHF; DNA: TGTGCCAGCAGTCGGCAGGACAATCAGCCCCAGCATTTT; size: -; J: TRBJ1-5; D: -; V: TRBV3-1/TRBV3-2
CDR3: CASSSLPGSAGNTIYF; DNA: TGTGCCAGCAGCTCCCTTCCGGGGTCCGCTGGAAACACCATATATTTT; size: -; J: TRBJ1-3; D: -; V: TRBV7-2
CDR3: CASSPGSNTGELFF; DNA: TGTGCCAGCAGCCCGGGGAGCAACACCGGGGAGCTGTTTTTT; size: -; J: TRBJ2-2; D: -; V: TRBV9
CDR3: CATSRDQQEAQHF; DNA: TGTGCCACCAGCAGAGATCAGCAGGAGGCCCAGCATTTT; size: -; J: TRBJ1-5; D: -; V: TRBV15
CDR3: CASRSGGSNTGELFF; DNA: TGTGCCAGCAGGAGTGGGGGGAGTAACACCGGGGAGCTGTTTTTT; size: -; J: TRBJ2-2; D: -; V: TRBV7-3
CDR3: CASSWSGGLEKLFF; DNA: TGTGCCAGCAGTTGGTCAGGGGGGTTGGAAAAACTGTTTTTT; size: -; J: TRBJ1-4; D: TRBD1; V: TRBV28